This T cell receptor (beta chain) is drawn from a study of blood T cell repertoires in COVID-19. Across the whole study: Material from acute and convalescent COVID-19 was sourced from the United States, Italy and Spain. Sources were T cells, B-cell-depleted T cells, or PBMCs; the material itself was cDNA or gDNA.

This study enrolled people aged about 18 to 90 from 24 US geographic areas. Categorization into cohorts depended on clinical history that participants reported. TCRdb's copy holds only in-frame clones and misses some; the assay was immunoSEQ multiplex PCR. The table lists 250,000 to 350,000 clones, roughly 89% of them singletons. There are 17 residues in the CDR3. CDR1 MNHNS and CDR2 SASEGT come from the germline V gene. V was cut by 1 base and J by 0 bases, with 12 bases left in between. The clonotype comes from a woman under 30 with acute COVID-19. Sequenced sample: PBMCs or T cells enriched from blood (not recorded which). J is TRBJ2-2 and V is TRBV6-1; no reliable D call. The CDR3: CASSEEAAFANTGELFF. DNA of the CDR3: TGTGCCAGCAGTGAAGAGGCGGCGTTCGCGAACACCGGGGAGCTGTTTTTT.